The source of this T cell receptor beta chain is a study of cytomegalovirus exposure and HLA in healthy donors. Looking at the study overall: Under 85% of approximately 400 genotyped donors fell in the Caucasian-associated ancestry cluster.

General study results and limits: Later work showed greater clonal expansion in HLA-associated TCR beta chains than in equally common others. It was only CMV serostatus that was available as immune exposure information.

In nominal health when sampled, donors likely had unrecorded immune exposures nonetheless. PCR amplification relied on 60 Vbeta primers (plus 13 Jbeta primers). The repertoire was sequenced with immunoSEQ multiplex PCR; TCRdb's copy has only in-frame clones and lacks some. Of roughly 99,000 clones listed, less than 80% were seen once; the top ten hold roughly 8%. With respect to this clone: Antigen: not known.

This TCR derives from a man younger than 40 in good health and CMV-seronegative. What was sequenced was PBMCs.

The CDR3 is CSGNRLAGGRQETQYF. CDR3 DNA: TGCAGCGGTAATAGACTAGCGGGGGGCCGGCAAGAGACCCAGTACTTC. V and J are TRBV29-1 and TRBJ2-5; 13 nucleotides agree with TRBD2. V trimming: 7 bases; J trimming: 2 bases; junction bases outside the gene matches: 10. From germline, CDR1 is SQVTM and CDR2 ANQGSEA. This CDR3 has 16 residues.